This T cell receptor (beta chain) comes out of a study of T cells in women clearing cervical HPV infection. Overall study: Blood came at first lesion visit for cases, post-clearance for controls.

Study-wide results and caveats: CIN3+ cases had significantly higher TCR repertoire richness than controls, but evenness did not differ.

A word on this clone: What it binds is not known.

The repertoire was sequenced with immunoSEQ multiplex PCR; TCRdb's copy has only in-frame clones and lacks some. The sample spans approximately 28,000 clones; the ten largest clones claim 2.5% to 3%. Sequencing was done on a sample of blood buffy coat. This clonotype was obtained from a woman aged 18-70 years with a cervical HPV16 infection that either progressed to CIN3+ or cleared (not recorded which).

The CDR3 DNA, read in part, is TGTGCCAGCAGCTCGGTTTTA. It yields the protein CASSSVL. The CDR3 as a whole reads CASSSVLAFF. V gene TRBV7-7 combines with J gene TRBJ1-1; D remains ambiguous. The CDR3 end lies 3 residues beyond the end of the read and is filled in from the germline J gene. The V gene's germline CDR1 is SSHAT and CDR2 FNYEAQ (reference sequence). There are 10 residues in the CDR3.